The 4 T cell receptor beta chains in this list originate from one sample, sequenced in a study of radiotherapy plus CTLA-4 blockade in lung cancer. Libraries were prepared by immunoSEQ multiplex PCR; TCRdb keeps only in-frame clonotypes and omits some of them. The data contain 39,000 or so clones, 70% to 75% of them seen just once; the ten biggest clones take up approximately 9%. Sequenced here: peripheral blood, sampled from a patient treated with radiotherapy plus ipilimumab. Receptors were obtained from a human donor with non-small cell lung cancer who had stable disease on radiotherapy plus ipilimumab.

V is TRBV6-6 and J is TRBJ2-1, with a weak D call TRBD1 (5 bases). Germline-derived CDR1 and CDR2 are MNHNY and SVGAGI (reference sequence). Trimming took 6 bases from V and 14 from J, leaving 14 bases between them. The CDR3 has 11 residues. This CDR3 reads CASSSDRVKFF. The CDR3 DNA reads TGTGCCAGCAGCTCTGACAGAGTGAAGTTCTTC.

This chain uses TRBV4-1 with TRBJ2-3; 9 nucleotides line up with TRBD1. The CDR3 has 18 residues. Germline values: CDR1 MGHRA, CDR2 YSYEKL. Germline trimming cut 0 bases from V and 5 bases from J; bases unmatched to any gene: 12. CDR3 DNA: TGCGCCAGCAGCCAAGATTCCGCACCACAGGGGGCTAGAGATACGCAGTATTTT. Translated: CASSQDSAPQGARDTQYF.

The chain couples TRBV6-5 to TRBJ1-2; no clear D. The CDR3 has 15 residues. Germline V gives CDR1 MNHEY, CDR2 SVGAGI. Deletions cut 4 bases from V and 8 bases from J, with 20 bases between. The chain's CDR3 is CASSSTRDYSRGYTF. The CDR3, as DNA: TGTGCCAGCAGTTCCACACGGGATTACTCCCGCGGCTACACCTTC.

The chain combines TRBV6-1 with TRBJ1-5; possible D gene TRBD1, 5 bases. Germline CDR1 is MNHNS and CDR2 is SASEGT. Trimming took 0 bases from V and 6 from J, leaving 9 bases between them. The CDR3 runs to 14 residues. The CDR3 DNA reads TGTGCCAGCAGTGAAGCGTTGGGGGGTCAGCCCCAGCATTTT. This encodes CASSEALGGQPQHF.